This TCR beta chain was captured in a study of response to subunit inactivated influenza vaccine. Study outcomes and limitations: T cells newly recruited by each seasonal influenza vaccination are few, the authors suggested.

As to this clonotype: Its target is unknown.

The V and J ends lost 6 bases and 0 bases respectively, with 16 bases between them. This CDR3 contains 16 residues. Germline CDR1 is SGHDT and CDR2 is YYEEEE. MiXCR was run by TCRdb on the RT-PCR reads, yielding one entry per CDR3 protein. The sample yields about 800,000 distinct CDR3 sequences, 21% seen once. The V call is TRBV5-6, the J call TRBJ1-3; no reliable D call. The specimen comprised PBMCs from blood, sampled roughly 5 days after vaccination. This clonotype was sampled from a man aged 50 or older who received an inactivated influenza vaccine. The CDR3: CASNPWGGLSGNTIYF. The CDR3 region has the DNA TGTGCCAGCAACCCATGGGGAGGGCTCTCTGGAAACACCATATATTTT.